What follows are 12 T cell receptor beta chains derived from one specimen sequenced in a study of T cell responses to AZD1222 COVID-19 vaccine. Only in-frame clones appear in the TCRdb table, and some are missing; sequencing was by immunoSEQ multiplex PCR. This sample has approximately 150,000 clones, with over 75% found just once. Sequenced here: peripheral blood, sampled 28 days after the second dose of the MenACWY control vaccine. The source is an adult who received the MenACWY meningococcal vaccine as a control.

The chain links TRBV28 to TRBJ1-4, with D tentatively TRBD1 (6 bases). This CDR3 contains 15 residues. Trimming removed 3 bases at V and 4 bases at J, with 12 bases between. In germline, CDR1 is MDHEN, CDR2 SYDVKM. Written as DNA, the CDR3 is TGTGCCAGCAGTTTGGATCGGGGGCTTAATGAAAAACTGTTTTTT. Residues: CASSLDRGLNEKLFF.

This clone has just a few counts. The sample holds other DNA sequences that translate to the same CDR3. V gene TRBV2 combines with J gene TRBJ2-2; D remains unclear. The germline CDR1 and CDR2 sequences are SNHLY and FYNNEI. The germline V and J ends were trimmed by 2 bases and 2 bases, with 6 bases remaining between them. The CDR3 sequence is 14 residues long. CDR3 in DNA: TGTGCCAGCAGTGAAACCCGAAACACCGGGGAGCTGTTTTTT. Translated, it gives CASSETRNTGELFF.

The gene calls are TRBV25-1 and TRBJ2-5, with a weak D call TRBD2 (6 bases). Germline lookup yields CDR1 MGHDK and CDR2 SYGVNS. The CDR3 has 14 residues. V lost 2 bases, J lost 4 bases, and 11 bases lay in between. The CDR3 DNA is TGTGCCAGCAGTGAACCGGGGAGGAGAGAGACCCAGTACTTC. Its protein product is CASSEPGRRETQYF.

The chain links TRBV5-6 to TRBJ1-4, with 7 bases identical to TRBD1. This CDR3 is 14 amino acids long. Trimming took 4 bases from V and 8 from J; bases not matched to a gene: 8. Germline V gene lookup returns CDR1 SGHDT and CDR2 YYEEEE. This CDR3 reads CASSPGQLREKLFF. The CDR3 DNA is TGTGCCAGCAGCCCGGGACAGCTTAGGGAAAAACTGTTTTTT.

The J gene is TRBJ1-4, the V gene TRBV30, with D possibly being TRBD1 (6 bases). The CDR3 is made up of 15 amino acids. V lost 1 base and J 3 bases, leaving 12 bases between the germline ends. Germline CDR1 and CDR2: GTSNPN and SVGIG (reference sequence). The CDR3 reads CAWSEYAGANEKLFF. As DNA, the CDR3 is TGTGCCTGGAGTGAGTACGCAGGGGCTAATGAAAAACTGTTTTTT.

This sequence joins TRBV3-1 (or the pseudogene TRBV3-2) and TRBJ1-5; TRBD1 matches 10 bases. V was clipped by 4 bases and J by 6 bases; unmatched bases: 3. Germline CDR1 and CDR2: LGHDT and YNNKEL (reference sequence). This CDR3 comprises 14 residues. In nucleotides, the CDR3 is TGTGCCAGCAGCCGAGGGACAGGGGCTCAGCCCCAGCATTTT. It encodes CASSRGTGAQPQHF.

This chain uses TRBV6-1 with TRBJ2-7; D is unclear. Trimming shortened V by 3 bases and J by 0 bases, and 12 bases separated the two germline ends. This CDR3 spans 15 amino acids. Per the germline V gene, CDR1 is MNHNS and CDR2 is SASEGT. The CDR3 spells CASSDPRVLSYEQYF. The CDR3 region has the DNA TGTGCCAGCAGTGACCCGCGAGTCCTCTCCTACGAGCAGTACTTC.

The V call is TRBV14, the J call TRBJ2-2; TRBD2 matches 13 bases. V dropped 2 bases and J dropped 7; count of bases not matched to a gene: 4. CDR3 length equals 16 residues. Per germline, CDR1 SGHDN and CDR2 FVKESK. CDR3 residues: CASSQMGLAGIGELFF. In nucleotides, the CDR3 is TGTGCCAGCAGCCAAATGGGACTAGCGGGGATCGGGGAGCTGTTTTTT.

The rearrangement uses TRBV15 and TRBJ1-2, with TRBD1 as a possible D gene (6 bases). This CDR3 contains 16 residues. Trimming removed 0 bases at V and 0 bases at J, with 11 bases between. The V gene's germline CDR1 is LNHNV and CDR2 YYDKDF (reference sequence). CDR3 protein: CATSRDRQVANYGYTF. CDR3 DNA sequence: TGTGCCACCAGCAGAGATCGACAGGTAGCTAACTATGGCTACACCTTC.

The CDR3 DNA reads as TGTGCCAGCAGTAAAAGCAGGGAAGAGACCCAGTACTTC. This codes for CASSKSREETQYF. The V call is TRBV7-3, the J call TRBJ2-5; D is possibly TRBD1 (5 bases). The CDR3 consists of 13 residues. Germline V gene sequence: CDR1 SGHTA, CDR2 FQGTGA. The V end was cut by 6 bases, the J end by 3 bases, with 11 bases between.

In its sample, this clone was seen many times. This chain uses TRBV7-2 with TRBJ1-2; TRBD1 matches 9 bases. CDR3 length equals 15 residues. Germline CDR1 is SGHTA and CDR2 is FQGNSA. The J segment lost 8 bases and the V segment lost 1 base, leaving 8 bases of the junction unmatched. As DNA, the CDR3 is TGTGCCAGCAGCTTAGACCCTACAGGGGGCGGGGGCTACACCTTC. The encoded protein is CASSLDPTGGGGYTF.

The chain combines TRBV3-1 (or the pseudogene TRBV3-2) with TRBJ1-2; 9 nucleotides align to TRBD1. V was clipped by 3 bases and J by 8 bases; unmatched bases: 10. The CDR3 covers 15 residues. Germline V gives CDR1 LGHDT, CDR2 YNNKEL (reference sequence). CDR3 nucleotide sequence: TGTGCCAGCAGCCATGGGGGACAGGGACGGAGGGGCTACACCTTC. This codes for CASSHGGQGRRGYTF.